This passage covers 15 T cell receptor beta chains from one sample sequenced in a study of blood T cell repertoires in COVID-19 (dated by TCRdb to the early 2020s). Library preparation used the immunoSEQ multiplex PCR assay. In TCRdb, the immuneACCESS table is reduced to in-frame sequences with V and J assigned. These tables do not hold every clone; where another copy was compared, an unresolved V gene accounts for under half, and the others remain unexplained. This sample holds roughly 260,000 clones; about 91% were observed only once. The ten largest clonotypes hold approximately 1.3% of the sample. The source material was PBMCs or T cells enriched from blood (not recorded which). The receptors here all came from a human donor in a cohort exposed to, infected with or recovered from COVID-19 (not recorded which). The donor label of this sample is uncertain.

The chain joins TRBV30 to TRBJ2-2, with 7 positions matching TRBD2. Germline lookup yields CDR1 GTSNPN and CDR2 SVGIG (reference sequence). The CDR3 spans 13 residues. V was clipped by 4 bases and J by 3 bases; unmatched bases: 2. The CDR3 nucleotides read TGTGCCTGGAACCGGGGGGACACCGGGGAGCTGTTTTTT. Protein: CAWNRGDTGELFF.

The chain recombines TRBV19 with TRBJ1-1; TRBD1 agrees at 9 bases. V lost 6 bases and J lost 4; bases outside the gene matches: 9. The germline CDR1 and CDR2 sequences are LNHDA and SQIVND (reference sequence). CDR3 size: 15 residues. This CDR3 is CASRANRGRSTEAFF. CDR3 nucleotides: TGTGCCAGTAGAGCAAACAGGGGGCGGAGCACTGAAGCTTTCTTT.

The chain combines TRBV6-5 with TRBJ2-1, with a tentative D call TRBD2 (7 bases). The CDR3 spans 12 residues. Germline loops: CDR1 MNHEY, CDR2 SVGAGI. The V and J ends lost 8 bases and 7 bases respectively, with 12 bases between them. The CDR3 region has the DNA TGTGCCAGCGGGAGGGGGAAGAATGAGCAGTTCTTC. Translating it yields CASGRGKNEQFF.

This chain joins TRBV11-2 and TRBJ1-5; 10 positions agree with TRBD1. Germline loops: CDR1 SGHAT, CDR2 FQNNGV. Losses at the gene ends were 3 bases for V and 7 bases for J; bases not matched to a gene: 6. The CDR3 has 15 residues. The CDR3 here is CASSLDRGSWQPQHF. CDR3 nucleotides: TGTGCCAGCAGCTTGGACAGGGGGTCGTGGCAGCCCCAGCATTTT.

The chain couples TRBV19 to TRBJ2-1; D is ambiguous. The germline V gene has CDR1 LNHDA and CDR2 SQIVND (reference sequence). Trimming took 1 base from V and 5 from J, leaving 6 bases between them. This CDR3 has 13 residues. In DNA form, the CDR3 reads TGTGCCAGTAGTATAGTGGAGCACAATGAGCAGTTCTTC. The encoded protein is CASSIVEHNEQFF.

The chain uses TRBV19 and TRBJ1-2, with 9 bases lining up with TRBD1. After removal of 5 bases from V and 7 bases from J, the junction contained 11 bases not matched to a gene. CDR1 is LNHDA, CDR2 SQIVND, per germline (reference sequence). The CDR3 sequence is 15 residues long. CDR3 nucleotide sequence: TGTGCCAGTAGTGCTGGGACAGGGACCTATTCTGGCTACACCTTC. Amino acids: CASSAGTGTYSGYTF.

This clone was seen a few times. The chain links TRBV27 to TRBJ2-7; D is possibly TRBD1 (5 bases). CDR3 length equals 14 residues. Between the trimmed V and J ends, which lost 3 bases and 5 bases, there was a span of 14 bases. The germline V gene has CDR1 MNHEY and CDR2 SMNVEV (reference sequence). CDR3 sequence reads: CASSLSGIHHEQYF. The CDR3 bases are TGTGCCAGCAGTTTGTCAGGGATCCACCACGAGCAGTACTTC.

The chain links TRBV6-5 to TRBJ1-3; D may be TRBD1 (6 bases). CDR3 length: 16 amino acids. Trimming shortened V by 1 base and J by 2 bases, and 12 bases separated the two germline ends. In germline, CDR1 is MNHEY, CDR2 SVGAGI. CDR3 bases: TGTGCCAGCAGTTACTGCAGGGGCTGTGCTGGAAACACCATATATTTT. Residues: CASSYCRGCAGNTIYF.

The V and J genes are TRBV9 and TRBJ2-1, with 8 bases aligning to TRBD2. V gave up 4 bases and J gave up 7 bases; unmatched junction bases: 10. Germline lookup yields CDR1 SGDLS and CDR2 YYNGEE. The CDR3 contains 15 residues. Written as DNA, the CDR3 is TGTGCCAGCAGCCTACAGTCCACGGGGGGGAATGAGCAGTTCTTC. Protein product: CASSLQSTGGNEQFF.

The chain has TRBV7-9 and TRBJ1-2, with D uncertain. The length of the CDR3 is 14 residues. The germline V gene encodes CDR1 SEHNR and CDR2 FQNEAQ (reference sequence). V was clipped by 5 bases and J by 10 bases, with 20 bases between them. The CDR3 DNA reads as TGTGCCAGCAGCCCCACAAAGCGGGCGGACGACTACACCTTC. Protein: CASSPTKRADDYTF.

The chain uses TRBV5-6 and TRBJ2-3; 11 bases map to TRBD2. The CDR3 sequence is 17 residues long. Germline CDR1 reads SGHDT; CDR2 reads YYEEEE. V gave up 0 bases and J gave up 2 bases; unmatched junction bases: 5. Here the CDR3 reads CASSLVAGGPLTDTQYF. Written as DNA, the CDR3 is TGTGCCAGCAGCTTGGTAGCGGGGGGGCCCCTCACAGATACGCAGTATTTT.

The chain is built from TRBV6-1 and TRBJ2-3; D perhaps matches TRBD2 (5 bases). In germline, CDR1 is MNHNS, CDR2 SASEGT. V lost 3 bases and J 4 bases, leaving 11 bases between the germline ends. The CDR3 spans 14 residues. The CDR3 sequence: CASSEGSSADTQYF. The CDR3 DNA sequence: TGTGCCAGCAGTGAGGGGAGCTCGGCAGATACGCAGTATTTT.

This chain links TRBV5-1 with TRBJ2-3; 14 bases are shared with TRBD2. The CDR3 sequence is 17 residues long. After removal of 1 base from V and 4 bases from J, the junction contained 5 bases not matched to a gene. Germline V CDR1 and CDR2: SGHRS, YFSETQ. The CDR3 loop is CASSLLTSGGAADTQYF. In DNA form, the CDR3 reads TGCGCCAGCAGCTTGTTGACTAGCGGGGGGGCCGCAGATACGCAGTATTTT.

This clone has only one observation. The chain recombines TRBV2 with TRBJ1-1; maybe TRBD1 (6 bases). Germline V lookup: CDR1 SNHLY, CDR2 FYNNEI. With 10 bases removed from V and 1 base from J, the gap between germline ends came to 19 bases. The CDR3 loop spans 15 amino acids. The chain's CDR3 is CANYRAPLPNTEAFF. In DNA form, the CDR3 reads TGTGCCAACTACAGGGCCCCACTCCCGAACACTGAAGCTTTCTTT.

The chain is built from TRBV12-5 and TRBJ1-4; possibly TRBD1 for D (6 bases). CDR1 LGHNT and CDR2 FRNRAP come from the germline V gene. This CDR3 comprises 15 residues. The germline V and J ends were trimmed by 4 bases and 4 bases, with 13 bases remaining between them. CDR3 in amino acids: CASGWAGQINEKLFF. For the CDR3, the DNA is TGTGCTAGTGGTTGGGCCGGACAGATTAATGAAAAACTGTTTTTT.